These 26 T cell receptor beta chains came from one sample sequenced in a study of blood T cell repertoires in COVID-19. Libraries were prepared by immunoSEQ multiplex PCR; TCRdb keeps only in-frame clonotypes and omits some of them. The table has 150,000 to 200,000 clones, approximately 80% seen once. The sample comprised PBMCs or T cells enriched from blood (not recorded which). The receptors shown here come from a man aged 45-60 years who had recovered from COVID-19.

The V call is TRBV6-5, the J call TRBJ2-7; D perhaps matches TRBD1 (6 bases). This CDR3 region has 12 residues. The germline V gene encodes CDR1 MNHEY and CDR2 SVGAGI. The V and J ends lost 5 bases and 9 bases respectively, with 14 bases between them. This CDR3 reads CASSQPQGRQYF. The CDR3 bases are TGTGCCAGCAGTCAACCACAGGGACGGCAGTACTTC.

This clone was picked up one time. The chain links TRBV9 to TRBJ1-1; D is ambiguous. The CDR3 extends over 15 amino acids. Deletions cut 0 bases from V and 3 bases from J, with 12 bases between. Germline V gives CDR1 SGDLS, CDR2 YYNGEE. The CDR3 sequence is CASSVDAEADTEAFF. The DNA for the CDR3 is TGTGCCAGCAGCGTAGACGCAGAAGCGGACACTGAAGCTTTCTTT.

On this clone itself: This same CDR3 is encoded by further DNA sequences in the sample. The V call is TRBV5-1, the J call TRBJ2-3, with D perhaps matching TRBD1 (7 bases). Per germline, CDR1 SGHRS and CDR2 YFSETQ. Trimming stripped 0 bases from V and 3 bases from J, with 11 bases between. The CDR3 has 15 amino acids. CDR3 DNA sequence: TGCGCCAGCAGCTTGGGGCAGGGGGGTACAGATACGCAGTATTTT. Translation: CASSLGQGGTDTQYF.

The CDR3 nucleotides are TGTGCCTGGGGAGATGTGCCTGGTGACAGGTTCTTCAACTATGGCTACACCTTC. Protein: CAWGDVPGDRFFNYGYTF. The chain links TRBV30 to TRBJ1-2; TRBD1 might be the D (6 bases). This CDR3 region has 18 residues. Trimming removed 5 bases from V and 2 bases from J, with 27 bases in between. Germline V CDR1 and CDR2: GTSNPN, SVGIG (reference sequence). Supplemented by reference TRBV30 and TRBJ1-2, the full variable domain reads SQTIHQWPATLVQPVGSPLSLECTVEGTSNPNLYWYRQAAGRGLQLLFYSVGIGQISSEVPQNLSASRPQDRQFILSSKKLLLSDSGFYLCAWGDVPGDRFFNYGYTFGSGTRLTVV.

V is TRBV3-1 (or the pseudogene TRBV3-2) and J is TRBJ1-3; D is ambiguous. Germline V lookup: CDR1 LGHDT, CDR2 YNNKEL (reference sequence). V was trimmed by 2 bases and J by 1 base, leaving 3 bases between them. This CDR3 has 13 residues. This CDR3 is CASSQLSGNTIYF. The DNA for the CDR3 is TGTGCCAGCAGCCAACTATCTGGAAACACCATATATTTT.

This rearrangement joins TRBV28 to TRBJ1-3; 8 nucleotides align to TRBD1. Germline V gives CDR1 MDHEN, CDR2 SYDVKM. The CDR3 loop spans 13 amino acids. The V and J ends lost 6 bases and 7 bases, in that order; junction bases with no gene match: 5. The CDR3 here is CASSGGQGNTIYF. Here the CDR3 DNA reads TGTGCCAGCAGCGGCGGACAGGGTAACACCATATATTTT.

The chain couples TRBV2 to TRBJ1-1; 8 bases match TRBD1. With V trimmed by 6 bases and J by 0 bases, 6 bases remained unmatched. Per the germline V gene, CDR1 is SNHLY and CDR2 is FYNNEI. CDR3 length: 15 residues. The CDR3 DNA reads TGTGCCAGCAGGGACGGCAGGGGGCTGAACACTGAAGCTTTCTTT. It is translated as CASRDGRGLNTEAFF.

The chain uses TRBV6-1 and TRBJ1-2, with 7 bases aligning to TRBD1. The ends lost 1 base at V and 1 base at J; junction bases unmatched: 6. Germline V lookup: CDR1 MNHNS, CDR2 SASEGT. The CDR3 is 16 amino acids. Here the CDR3 DNA reads TGTGCCAGCAGTGAAGAGCCGGGACAGCTTAACTATGGCTACACCTTC. This translates into CASSEEPGQLNYGYTF.

J is TRBJ1-2 and V is TRBV4-1; D uncertain. Trimming took 4 bases from V and 0 from J, leaving 15 bases between them. CDR1 and CDR2 (germline): MGHRA, YSYEKL. The CDR3 loop spans 16 amino acids. This CDR3 is CASSLFWEHANYGYTF. The CDR3 DNA follows: TGCGCCAGCAGCCTGTTCTGGGAGCACGCTAACTATGGCTACACCTTC.

This chain connects TRBV11-3 to TRBJ1-1; D gene uncertain. Trimming removed 5 bases from V and 2 bases from J, with 9 bases in between. Germline CDR1 SGHNT, CDR2 YENEEA. CDR3 length: 13 residues. CDR3 DNA: TGTGCCAGCAGCCCGCGGTCTAACACTGAAGCTTTCTTT. Protein: CASSPRSNTEAFF.

In its sample, this clone was seen many times. The V and J genes are TRBV9 and TRBJ2-1; D ambiguous. Trimming shortened V by 4 bases and J by 5 bases, and 10 bases separated the two germline ends. There are 13 residues in the CDR3. From germline, CDR1 is SGDLS and CDR2 YYNGEE. In DNA form, the CDR3 reads TGTGCCAGCAGCCCTCGACTGCACAATGAGCAGTTCTTC. Translated, it gives CASSPRLHNEQFF. The full variable domain, in which reference TRBV9 and TRBJ2-1 provide the parts outside the CDR3, is DSGVTQTPKHLITATGQRVTLRCSPRSGDLSVYWYQQSLDQGLQFLIQYYNGEERAKGNILERFSAQQFPDLHSELNLSSLELGDSALYFCASSPRLHNEQFFGPGTRLTVL.

The chain has TRBV19 and TRBJ2-7; TRBD2 aligns across 10 bases. CDR3 length: 18 amino acids. Germline CDR1 LNHDA, CDR2 SQIVND (reference sequence). V dropped 5 bases and J dropped 3; count of bases not matched to a gene: 16. The CDR3 DNA reads as TGTGCCAGTAGTCAAGGTACTAGCGGGGTCGGTAGGGACTACGAGCAGTACTTC. As protein: CASSQGTSGVGRDYEQYF.

The J gene is TRBJ2-7, the V gene TRBV5-4; 7 nucleotides agree with TRBD1. There are 13 residues in the CDR3. Germline CDR1 SGHNT, CDR2 YYREEE (reference sequence). J gave up 4 bases and V 2 bases, and 3 bases lay outside the gene matches. The CDR3 loop reads CASSFDRVYEQYF. Written as DNA, the CDR3 is TGTGCCAGCAGCTTCGACAGGGTTTACGAGCAGTACTTC. Full variable domain (remainder filled in from reference TRBV5-4 and TRBJ2-7): ETGVTQSPTHLIKTRGQQVTLRCSSQSGHNTVSWYQQALGQGPQFIFQYYREEENGRGNFPPRFSGLQFPNYSSELNVNALELDDSALYLCASSFDRVYEQYFGPGTRLTVT.

The chain has TRBV3-1 (or the pseudogene TRBV3-2) and TRBJ1-2, with 9 bases fitting TRBD1. This CDR3 is built from 15 residues. Germline V gene sequence: CDR1 LGHDT, CDR2 YNNKEL (reference sequence). V gave up 6 bases and J gave up 0 bases; unmatched junction bases: 5. CDR3 region: CASRLTGGPNYGYTF. Written as DNA, the CDR3 is TGTGCCAGCAGACTTACAGGGGGCCCTAACTATGGCTACACCTTC.

The genes are TRBV6-5 and TRBJ1-1; a possible D gene is TRBD1 (5 bases). The CDR3 has 15 amino acids. Trimming stripped 5 bases from V and 0 bases from J, with 13 bases between. CDR1 and CDR2 (germline): MNHEY, SVGAGI. The CDR3 protein is CASSPRQSMNTEAFF. The CDR3 DNA sequence: TGTGCCAGCAGTCCGCGACAGTCCATGAACACTGAAGCTTTCTTT.

J is TRBJ2-1 and V is TRBV15, with TRBD2 matching over 9 bases. The CDR3 length is 16 residues. Trimming took 0 bases from V and 9 from J; bases not matched to a gene: 9. The germline CDR1 and CDR2 sequences are LNHNV and YYDKDF (reference sequence). CDR3 protein: CATSRDEAGGASEQFF. In DNA form, the CDR3 reads TGTGCCACCAGCAGAGACGAGGCGGGGGGGGCAAGTGAGCAGTTCTTC.

The CDR3 bases are TGCGCCAGCAGCTGGATGTTAAGAGGAGCAGCAACTAATGAAAAACTGTTTTTT. This translates into CASSWMLRGAATNEKLFF. This chain connects TRBV5-1 to TRBJ1-4; D is unclear. The CDR3 totals 18 residues. Germline CDR1 and CDR2: SGHRS and YFSETQ. V was pared by 3 bases and J by 0 bases, with 18 bases between.

The chain recombines TRBV19 with TRBJ1-2; D is uncertain. Germline CDR1 is LNHDA and CDR2 is SQIVND (reference sequence). CDR3 length: 16 residues. V was pared by 2 bases and J by 0 bases, with 13 bases between. The CDR3 spells CASSISPSSSNYGYTF. In DNA, the CDR3 is TGTGCCAGTAGTATATCGCCGTCTAGTTCTAACTATGGCTACACCTTC.

CDR3 bases: TGCGCCAGCAGCACGGGCTTGACAGCGGGAGAGACCCAGTACTTC. Its translation: CASSTGLTAGETQYF. The chain uses TRBV5-1 and TRBJ2-5, with a possible D match to TRBD2 (6 bases). The CDR3 is made up of 15 amino acids. CDR1 is SGHRS, CDR2 YFSETQ, per germline. V was clipped by 4 bases and J by 4 bases, with 17 bases between them.

The CDR3: CASSQYNEQFF. CDR3 bases: TGCGCCAGCAGTCAGTACAATGAGCAGTTCTTC. The chain couples TRBV5-1 to TRBJ2-1; no reliable D call. The germline gives CDR1 SGHRS, CDR2 YFSETQ. The CDR3 totals 11 residues. Trimming cost V 5 bases and J 4 bases, with 4 bases left between them.

The chain links TRBV9 to TRBJ1-1; D may be TRBD1 (6 bases). The V end was cut by 4 bases, the J end by 5 bases, with 15 bases between. Germline CDR1 is SGDLS and CDR2 is YYNGEE. The CDR3 totals 14 residues. The CDR3 bases are TGTGCCAGCAGCACTGAAGGGGGAATAACTGAAGCTTTCTTT. It yields the protein CASSTEGGITEAFF. Based on the CDR3 plus reference TRBV9 and TRBJ1-1, the full variable domain is DSGVTQTPKHLITATGQRVTLRCSPRSGDLSVYWYQQSLDQGLQFLIQYYNGEERAKGNILERFSAQQFPDLHSELNLSSLELGDSALYFCASSTEGGITEAFFGQGTRLTVV.

The genes are TRBV5-1 and TRBJ2-3; D might be TRBD1 (6 bases). Trimming took 4 bases from V and 2 from J, leaving 14 bases between them. The CDR3 runs 15 residues. Germline CDR1 reads SGHRS; CDR2 reads YFSETQ. The CDR3 nucleotides are TGCGCCAGCAGCGCGGACGGACAGACCACAGATACGCAGTATTTT. It codes for CASSADGQTTDTQYF.

The rearrangement links TRBV4-2 to TRBJ1-2; D is unresolved. CDR3 length: 14 residues. V lost 0 bases to trimming and J lost 8 bases, with 13 bases between them. CDR1 and CDR2 from the germline V gene are LGHNA and YNFKEQ. The CDR3 nucleotides read TGTGCCAGCAGCCAAGAATCCCGCGGAGGGGGCTACACCTTC. It yields the protein CASSQESRGGGYTF.

Turning to this clone: Additional DNA sequences in this sample encode the identical CDR3. The chain employs TRBV5-1 and TRBJ2-7; D possibly corresponds to TRBD1 (5 bases). Germline-derived CDR1 and CDR2 are SGHRS and YFSETQ. Trimming cost V 4 bases and J 0 bases, with 8 bases left between them. The CDR3 contains 13 residues. The CDR3 sequence is CASSPDSSYEQYF. The CDR3 coding sequence is TGCGCCAGCAGCCCTGACAGCTCCTACGAGCAGTACTTC.

The rearrangement uses TRBV5-8 and TRBJ1-5, with D possibly matching TRBD1 (5 bases). The CDR3 extends over 14 amino acids. CDR1 is SGHTS, CDR2 YDEGEE, per germline. V shed 2 bases and J shed 7 bases, with 13 bases lying between them. The CDR3 protein is CASSFRGSGQPQHF. The CDR3 DNA sequence: TGTGCCAGCAGCTTCCGGGGGTCGGGCCAGCCCCAGCATTTT.

Only one count was recorded for this clone. The genes are TRBV28 and TRBJ2-3; D may be TRBD1 (5 bases). This CDR3 is built from 15 residues. Deletions cut 3 bases from V and 6 bases from J, with 16 bases between. Germline V gene sequence: CDR1 MDHEN, CDR2 SYDVKM. CDR3 sequence reads: CASSFFSGARDTQYF. The CDR3 DNA sequence: TGTGCCAGCAGTTTTTTCAGTGGGGCACGGGATACGCAGTATTTT.